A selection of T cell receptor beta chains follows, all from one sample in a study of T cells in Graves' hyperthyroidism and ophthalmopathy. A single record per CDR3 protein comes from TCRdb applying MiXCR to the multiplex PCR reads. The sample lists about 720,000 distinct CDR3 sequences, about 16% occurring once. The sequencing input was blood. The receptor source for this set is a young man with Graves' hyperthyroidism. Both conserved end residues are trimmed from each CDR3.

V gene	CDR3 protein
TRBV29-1	SVERGLRLGDEQF
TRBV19	ASSTQHSSYEQY
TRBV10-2	ASRPGLAGQEETQY
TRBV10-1	ASSEYLNTEAF
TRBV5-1	ASSLSITDTQY
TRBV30	AWSAGDTQY
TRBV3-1	ASSPQGLGNQPQH
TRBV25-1	ASSELVKGQQDTGELF
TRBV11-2	ASSSFPGGQETQY
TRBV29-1	SVEGPRGRANTEAF
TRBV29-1	SAVPGGGYGYT
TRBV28	ASRRERGGYEQY
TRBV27	ASSERGLTYEQY
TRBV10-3	AIRGLAGGAHEQF
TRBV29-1	SVGVDTEAF
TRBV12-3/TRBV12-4	ASSSRLAANTGELF
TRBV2	ASSEGGLAGVSTDTQY
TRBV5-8	ASTKPGQGEETQY
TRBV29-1	SVSGRAKGGETQY
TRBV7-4	ASSLTRENYEQY
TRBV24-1	ATSDGDRETQY
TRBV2	ASSWTGERQPQH
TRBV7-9	ASSGWAGSPPAGNTIY
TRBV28	ASSWEGLSYEQY
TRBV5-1	ASSLGMTSISYEQY